The 7 T cell receptor beta chains presented below share a single source sample, sequenced in a study of CD8 T cells in Susac syndrome. RNA was extracted with the RNeasy kit, and a quantity of roughly 0.5 to 1 ug was reverse transcribed using random hexamers. TCRdb re-derived calls from the immunoSEQ multiplex PCR reads in MiXCR, one entry per CDR3 protein. The table has tens of thousands of distinct CDR3 sequences, 93% seen once. The sample comprised CD4+ T cells from PBMCs. The receptors stem from a human donor with Susac syndrome.

This chain links TRBV3-1 with TRBJ2-5; D is ambiguous. CDR3 size: 13 residues. CDR1 is LGHDT, CDR2 YNNKEL, per germline (reference sequence). V was cut by 0 bases and J by 5 bases, with 7 bases left in between. In nucleotides, the CDR3 is TGTGCCAGCAGCCAAGATAAACCGGAGACCCAGTACTTC. Amino acid sequence: CASSQDKPETQYF.

The J gene is TRBJ1-1, the V gene TRBV29-1; D is undetermined. This CDR3 contains 11 residues. V lost 5 bases to trimming and J lost 1 base, with 5 bases between them. Germline CDR1 is SQVTM and CDR2 is ANQGSEA. CDR3 bases: TGCAGCGTTACGAAGAACACTGAAGCTTTCTTT. Translating gives CSVTKNTEAFF.

This rearrangement joins TRBV19 to TRBJ1-5; D is perhaps TRBD1 (6 bases). Trimming left V 6 bases short and J 4 bases short, with 10 bases between. Germline CDR1 and CDR2: LNHDA and SQIVND (reference sequence). The CDR3 consists of 13 residues. In DNA, the CDR3 is TGTGCCAGTAGCGAGACAGGTAATCAGCCCCAGCATTTT. The encoded protein is CASSETGNQPQHF.

The chain employs TRBV2 and TRBJ2-7, with a possible D match to TRBD2 (6 bases). Germline V lookup: CDR1 SNHLY, CDR2 FYNNEI. V was clipped by 4 bases and J by 4 bases, with 17 bases between them. CDR3 length: 15 amino acids. CDR3 amino acids: CASSGSTSYLYEQYF. Written as DNA, the CDR3 is TGTGCCAGCAGTGGGTCTACTAGCTATCTATACGAGCAGTACTTC. Complete variable domain (other parts from reference TRBV2 and TRBJ2-7): EPEVTQTPSHQVTQMGQEVILRCVPISNHLYFYWYRQILGQKVEFLVSFYNNEISEKSEIFDDQFSVERPDGSNFTLKIRSTKLEDSAMYFCASSGSTSYLYEQYFGPGTRLTVT.

This clonotype was found a few times. This chain links TRBV6-2 or TRBV6-3 with TRBJ2-7, with TRBD1 identical over 7 bases. The CDR3 spans 12 residues. Germline CDR1 and CDR2: MNHEY and SVGEGT. With V trimmed by 7 bases and J by 0 bases, 0 bases remained unmatched. The CDR3 sequence: CASNRGSYEQYF. For the CDR3, the DNA is TGTGCCAGCAACAGGGGCTCCTACGAGCAGTACTTC.

V usage is TRBV7-2 and J usage is TRBJ2-1; the D is unclear. The germline gives CDR1 SGHTA, CDR2 FQGNSA. The CDR3 length is 14 residues. V was cut by 2 bases and J by 4 bases, with 9 bases left in between. The CDR3 coding sequence is TGTGCCAGCAGCTTAAGGATAGGGTACAATGAGCAGTTCTTC. Its translation is CASSLRIGYNEQFF. Based on the CDR3 plus reference TRBV7-2 and TRBJ2-1, the full variable domain is GAGVSQSPSNKVTEKGKDVELRCDPISGHTALYWYRQSLGQGLEFLIYFQGNSAPDKSGLPSDRFSAERTGGSVSTLTIQRTQQEDSAVYLCASSLRIGYNEQFFGPGTRLTVL.

As DNA, the CDR3 is TGTGCCAGCAGTCGAGGGACCGCAACAAGCTATGGCTACACCTTC. As protein: CASSRGTATSYGYTF. The V call is TRBV6-2 or TRBV6-3, the J call TRBJ1-2, with D maybe TRBD1 (5 bases). Germline CDR1 is MNHEY and CDR2 is SVGEGT. The length of the CDR3 is 15 residues. V lost 5 bases to trimming and J lost 4 bases, with 17 bases between them.